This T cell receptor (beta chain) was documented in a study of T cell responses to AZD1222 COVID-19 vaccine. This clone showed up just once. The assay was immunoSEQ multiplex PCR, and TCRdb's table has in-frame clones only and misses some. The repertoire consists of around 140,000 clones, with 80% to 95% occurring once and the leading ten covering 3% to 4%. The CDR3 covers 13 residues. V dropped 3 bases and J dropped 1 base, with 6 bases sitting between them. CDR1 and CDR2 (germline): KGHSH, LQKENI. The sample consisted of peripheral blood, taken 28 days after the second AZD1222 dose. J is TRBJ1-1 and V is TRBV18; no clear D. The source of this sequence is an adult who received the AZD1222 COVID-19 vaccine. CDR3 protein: CASSPSANTEAFF. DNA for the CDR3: TGTGCCAGCTCACCTTCAGCGAACACTGAAGCTTTCTTT. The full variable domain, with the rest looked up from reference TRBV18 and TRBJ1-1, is NAGVMQNPRHLVRRRGQEARLRCSPMKGHSHVYWYRQLPEEGLKFMVYLQKENIIDESGMPKERFSAEFPKEGPSILRIQQVVRGDSAAYFCASSPSANTEAFFGQGTRLTVV.